One sample yielded the 2 T cell receptor beta chains listed below, sequenced in a study of T-cell memory formation after mild COVID-19. MiXCR, run by TCRdb on the 5' RACE reads, gives a single entry per CDR3 protein. The sample yields almost 550,000 distinct CDR3 sequences, about 20% seen once. The sample taken for sequencing was PBMCs or a T cell subset sorted from them (not recorded which). Source of these receptors: an adult woman who had mild COVID-19 (a few samples of this study predate the infection). Cell type and time point are not known.

This clonotype has just a few counts. The chain carries TRBV4-2 and TRBJ2-1; 7 bases are shared with TRBD2. Germline-derived CDR1 and CDR2 are LGHNA and YNFKEQ. The CDR3 runs 16 residues. The V segment lost 0 bases and the J segment 5 bases; nucleotides outside the gene matches: 7. CDR3 sequence: CASSQEMSGENNEQFF. Written as DNA, the CDR3 is TGTGCCAGCAGCCAAGAAATGAGCGGGGAAAACAATGAGCAGTTCTTC.

This clonotype was seen only a few times. J is TRBJ2-1 and V is TRBV9; D gene unclear. CDR1 SGDLS and CDR2 YYNGEE come from the germline V gene. CDR3 length equals 13 residues. The V end lost 4 bases, the J end lost 7 bases, and 12 bases lay between the germline ends. The CDR3 is CASSSATRNEQFF. The CDR3 DNA follows: TGTGCCAGCAGCTCCGCCACCAGGAATGAGCAGTTCTTC.